Sequencing of this TCR beta chain was carried out in a study of vaccination effects on CD4 cells after COVID-19. About the research overall: Post-vaccine samples followed the second dose by a median of 72 days.

As concerns this clone: Its antigen remains unknown.

Study outcomes and limitations: Few convalescent patients and no early post-infection timepoints were included in the study. Healthy vaccinees' vaccine-induced clones included only 1 of 255 cross-reacting with common cold coronaviruses.

Repertoires were generated with immunoSEQ multiplex PCR, while TCRdb's copy carries only in-frame clones and drops some. The top ten hold roughly 12% of the sample, which has 30,000 to 40,000 clones, 72% seen once. Using viral peptide pools, the ViraFEST assay grew out antigen-specific CD4+ T cells prior to sequencing. At the end of roughly 9 days of culture, CD4+ T cells were isolated. Everyone in the study got two shots of either the BNT162b2 or mRNA-1273 vaccine. Neither prior SARS-CoV-2 infection nor positive nucleocapsid antibodies were present in the vaccine recipients. Sequenced here: CD4+ T cells from PBMCs cultured with HCoV-229E spike peptides, sampled after COVID-19 vaccination. The sequence came from a human donor who received a COVID-19 vaccine.

The CDR3 loop reads CASSSGASNQPQHF. In DNA, the CDR3 is TGTGCCAGCTCATCGGGGGCGAGCAATCAGCCCCAGCATTTT. The chain employs TRBV18 and TRBJ1-5, with D possibly being TRBD1 (6 bases). The germline CDR1 and CDR2 sequences are KGHSH and LQKENI. The CDR3 length is 14 residues. V shed 5 bases and J shed 1 base, with 9 bases lying between them.